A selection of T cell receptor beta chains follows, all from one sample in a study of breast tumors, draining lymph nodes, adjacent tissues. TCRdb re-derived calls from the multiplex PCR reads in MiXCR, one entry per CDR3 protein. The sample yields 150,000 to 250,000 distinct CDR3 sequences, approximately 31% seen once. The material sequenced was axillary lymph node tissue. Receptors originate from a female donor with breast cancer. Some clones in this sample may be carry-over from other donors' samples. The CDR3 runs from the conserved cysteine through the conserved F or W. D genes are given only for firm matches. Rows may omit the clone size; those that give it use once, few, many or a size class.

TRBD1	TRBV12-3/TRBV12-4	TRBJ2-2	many	CATPGTGSNTGELFF	TGTGCCACCCCCGGGACAGGGTCAAACACCGGGGAGCTGTTTTTT
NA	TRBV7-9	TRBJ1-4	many	CASSLGIGDEKLFF	TGTGCCAGCAGCTTAGGAATAGGGGATGAAAAACTGTTTTTT
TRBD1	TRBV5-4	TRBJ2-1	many	CASSRRGHGGNEQFF	TGTGCCAGCAGTCGTAGGGGGCATGGTGGGAATGAGCAGTTCTTC
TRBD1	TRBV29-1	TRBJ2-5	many	CSVAGTGETQYF	TGCAGCGTTGCGGGGACAGGAGAGACCCAGTACTTC
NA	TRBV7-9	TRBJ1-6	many	CASSLEFRENSPLHF	TGTGCCAGCAGCTTAGAGTTCAGGGAGAATTCACCCCTCCACTTT
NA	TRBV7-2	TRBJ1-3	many	CASSLEAALNTGNTIYF	TGTGCCAGCAGCTTAGAGGCCGCCTTAAATACTGGAAACACCATATATTTT
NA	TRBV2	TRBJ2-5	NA	CASNAQGLQETQYF	TGTGCCAGCAACGCCCAGGGACTTCAAGAGACCCAGTACTTC
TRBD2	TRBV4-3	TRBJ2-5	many	CASSQDRLAGESQYF	TGCGCCAGCAGCCAAGATCGGCTAGCGGGAGAATCCCAGTACTTC
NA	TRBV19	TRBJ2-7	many	CATEEGNSHEQYF	TGTGCCACCGAAGAGGGCAATTCACACGAGCAGTACTTC
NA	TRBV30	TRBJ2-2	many	CAWTPGYYTGELFF	TGTGCCTGGACCCCGGGGTATTACACCGGGGAGCTGTTTTTT
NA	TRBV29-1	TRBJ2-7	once	CSLGFGPYEQYF	TGCAGCTTAGGGTTCGGACCCTACGAGCAGTACTTC
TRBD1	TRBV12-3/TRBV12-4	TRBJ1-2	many	CASSPSGGGNYGYTF	TGTGCCAGCAGTCCCTCAGGGGGCGGTAACTATGGCTACACCTTC
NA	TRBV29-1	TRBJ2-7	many	CSVLPDDSSYEQYF	TGCAGCGTTCTACCCGACGACAGCTCCTACGAGCAGTACTTC
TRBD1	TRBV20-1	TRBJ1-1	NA	CSAPSAGGDTEAFF	TGCAGTGCCCCGTCCGCAGGGGGTGACACTGAAGCTTTCTTT
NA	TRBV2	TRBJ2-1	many	CASSAAYEQFF	TGTGCCAGCAGTGCAGCTTATGAGCAGTTCTTC
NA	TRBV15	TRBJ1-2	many	CATSRDLGRDTTGYTF	TGTGCCACCAGCAGAGATCTGGGCAGGGACACGACTGGCTACACCTTC
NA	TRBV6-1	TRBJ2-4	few	CASNPRRGLKNIQYF	TGTGCCAGCAACCCCCGACGAGGACTAAAAAACATTCAGTACTTC
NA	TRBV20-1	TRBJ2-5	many	CSASYRRGGQYQETQYF	TGCAGTGCTAGTTATAGAAGGGGTGGACAGTACCAAGAGACCCAGTACTTC
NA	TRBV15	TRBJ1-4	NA	CATSREAGGYTNEKLFF	TGTGCCACCAGCAGAGAAGCGGGGGGTTATACTAATGAAAAACTGTTTTTT
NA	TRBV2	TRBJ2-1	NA	CASIYLCSVVYYLGEDEQFF	NA
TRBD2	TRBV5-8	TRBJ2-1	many	CASSLQSGGHEQFF	TGTGCCAGCAGCTTGCAATCGGGGGGGCATGAGCAGTTCTTC
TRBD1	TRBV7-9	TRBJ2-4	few	CASSSRTGGARDIQYF	TGTGCCAGCAGCTCGCGGACAGGGGGCGCGAGAGACATTCAGTACTTC
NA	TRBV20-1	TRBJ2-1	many	CSARGPGIYNEQFF	TGCAGTGCTAGGGGGCCCGGAATTTACAATGAGCAGTTCTTC
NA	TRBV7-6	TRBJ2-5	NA	CASSSLQGTQYF	TGTGCCAGCAGCTCCCTACAAGGGACCCAGTACTTC
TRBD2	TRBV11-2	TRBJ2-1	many	CASSLGGSGGDNEQFF	TGTGCCAGCAGCTTAGGGGGGAGTGGGGGGGACAATGAGCAGTTCTTC
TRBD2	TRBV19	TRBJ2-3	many	CASSLGGRAGDTQYF	TGTGCCAGTTCCTTGGGCGGGAGGGCCGGGGATACGCAGTATTTT
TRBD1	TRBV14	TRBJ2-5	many	CASSQLTGGETQYF	TGTGCCAGCAGCCAGTTGACAGGGGGGGAGACCCAGTACTTC
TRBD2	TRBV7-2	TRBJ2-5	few	CASSLGTSGRGGAQYF	TGTGCCAGCAGCTTGGGGACTAGCGGGAGGGGGGGGGCCCAGTACTTC
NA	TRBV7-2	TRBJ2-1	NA	CASSLEQGRSYNEQFF	TGTGCCAGCAGCTTAGAGCAGGGACGCTCCTACAATGAGCAGTTCTTC
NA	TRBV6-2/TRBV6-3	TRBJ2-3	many	CASSYSGGTDTQYF	TGTGCCAGCAGTTACTCGGGGGGAACAGATACGCAGTATTTT
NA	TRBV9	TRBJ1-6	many	CASSNTINSPLHF	TGTGCCAGCAGCAACACGATTAATTCACCCCTCCACTTT
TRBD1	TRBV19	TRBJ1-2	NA	CASTTDRGYGYSYTF	TGTGCCAGTACCACGGACAGGGGATATGGCTATAGCTACACCTTC
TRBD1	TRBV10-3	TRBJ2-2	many	CAISEWGTAPTGELFF	TGTGCCATCAGTGAGTGGGGGACAGCACCCACCGGGGAGCTGTTTTTT
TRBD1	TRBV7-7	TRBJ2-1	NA	CVSSPGQGASNEQFF	TGTGTTAGCAGCCCGGGACAGGGGGCGAGCAATGAGCAGTTCTTC
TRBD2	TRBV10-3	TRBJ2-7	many	CAIRIGLTGGEQYF	TGTGCCATAAGGATTGGCCTCACGGGGGGGGAGCAGTACTTC
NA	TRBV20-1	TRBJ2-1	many	CSASSRTANEQFF	TGCAGTGCTAGCTCTCGGACAGCCAATGAGCAGTTCTTC
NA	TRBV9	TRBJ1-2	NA	CASSALLAGGAGYTF	TGTGCCAGCAGCGCCCTCCTGGCGGGGGGCGCGGGCTACACCTTC
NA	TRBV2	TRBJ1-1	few	CASSYQELTEAFF	TGTGCCAGCAGCTACCAGGAACTCACTGAAGCTTTCTTT
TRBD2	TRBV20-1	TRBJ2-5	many	CSAAGLGQETQYF	TGCAGTGCTGCAGGACTAGGACAAGAGACCCAGTACTTC